The TCR beta chain under discussion was sequenced for a study of T-cell memory formation after mild COVID-19 (dated by TCRdb to the early 2020s). For the wider study: TCR sequence clusters from the two donors were largely donor specific. T-cell clones expanding and contracting after mild COVID-19 in two donors were tracked by longitudinal TCRalpha and TCRbeta repertoire sequencing. Two young, previously healthy adult volunteers made up the cohort, one male and one female. Paper-wide results and their limitations: Balanced CD4/CD8 phenotypes were observed for clones contracting from day 15 to 85, whereas a bias towards CD4+ was observed for a second wave of clones expanding from day 15 to 37. Whether the second-wave clones peaking on day 37 were SARS-CoV-2 specific was not confirmed. Some responding clones were detected in pre-infection memory, which suggested that pre-existing cross-reactive memory T cells had joined the SARS-CoV-2 response. Contracting CD4+ clones turned up mainly in the CM and EM memory subsets, whereas EMRA was where CD8+ clones were enriched. Only a couple of mild cases were covered in the study, and larger cohorts including severe cases with pre-infection samples were considered necessary.

Sequenced using an Illumina NovaSeq 6000. TCRalpha and TCRbeta cDNA libraries were built by 5'RACE with constant-segment primers, adding sample barcodes and unique molecular identifiers. RNA was extracted from every sample with Trizol reagent. Amplification of the libraries took two PCR steps, and the second step added a second sample barcode plus Illumina TruSeq adapters. The libraries were sequenced on an Illumina NovaSeq using 2 x 150 bp paired-end reads. From the authors' description of their analysis: Reads were demultiplexed and collapsed into UMI-guided consensus sequences with migec v1.2.7. Using mixcr v2.1.11, UMI consensuses were aligned to TRA and TRB V and J templates and then assembled into clonotypes. A clonotype was counted as expanded or contracted only if both edgeR and NoisET called the change significant, with noise models trained on biological replicates. For edgeR calls, the thresholds were a false discovery rate-adjusted p below 0.01 and a log2 fold-change of 1. As an exploratory analysis of dynamics, max-normalized trajectories of the 1000 most abundant clonotypes were examined by PCA with hierarchical clustering. Each responding clone was given a CD4 or CD8 phenotype based on the CD4+ and CD8+ repertoires, which had been sequenced separately. TCRdb cleaned the public reads at Q25 with fastp, built clones with MiXCR and kept in-frame beta chains. CDR3 protein duplicates are merged, each entry listing the most common genes and DNA. The V and J calls and clone size are TCRdb's, not the authors'. Counted in this sample were 180,000 or so distinct CDR3 sequences; around 10% of them appeared once. The ten largest clones represent roughly 3.8% of the sample.

As to this clonotype: Its recognized antigen is unknown. No qualities accompany the bases; no much larger clone lies one base away.

Ficoll-Paque density gradient centrifugation was the method used to isolate PBMCs. There are 13 amino acids in the CDR3, from cysteine to phenylalanine inclusive. Here the CDR3 DNA is all that survives: 39 bases in frame from base 1. Trimming takes 2 bases from V and 6 bases from J, and the germline ends sit 10 bases apart. CDR1 and CDR2 are drawn from the germline V gene: MNHEY, SVGAGI. The sequence was obtained from a man between 18 and 35 years old who had mild COVID-19 (a few samples of this study predate the infection). The sample titles of this study are shuffled in the database, so cell type and time point are left out; the donor was told from shared clones. The sequence joins TRBV6-5 to TRBJ1-1, with the D gene too uncertain to name. Sequencing used PBMCs or a T cell subset sorted from them (not recorded which). CDR3 reads: CASSYVRAAEAFF. The DNA reads as follows: TGTGCCAGCAGTTACGTTCGGGCGGCTGAAGCTTTCTTT.